These 15 T cell receptor beta chains came from one sample sequenced in a study of CD8 T cells in ankylosing spondylitis. Study-wide points: One TCR beta motif, made up of 7 or 8 highly homologous variants, appeared characteristic of ankylosing spondylitis blood.

Their antigens are not known. From the 5' RACE reads, TCRdb called clonotypes with MiXCR, one entry per CDR3 protein. The sample yields under 450,000 distinct CDR3 sequences, under 20% seen once. Input material: blood, either unsorted or a sorted T cell fraction (not recorded which). These receptors all stem from a male donor with ankylosing spondylitis.

The chain carries TRBV29-1 and TRBJ2-1; D gene unclear. Trimming left V 2 bases short and J 12 bases short, with 11 bases between. Germline V gene lookup returns CDR1 SQVTM and CDR2 ANQGSEA. The CDR3 totals 11 residues. CDR3 sequence: CSVERVRGQFF. The CDR3 region has the DNA TGCAGCGTTGAAAGGGTTAGAGGGCAGTTCTTC.

The J gene is TRBJ2-5, the V gene TRBV9; 14 bases map to TRBD2. Germline V gives CDR1 SGDLS, CDR2 YYNGEE. The CDR3 has 18 amino acids. Trimming removed 4 bases from V and 1 base from J; junction bases left unmatched: 9. CDR3 residues: CASSKRLAGGGGQETQYF. As DNA, the CDR3 is TGTGCCAGCAGCAAACGACTAGCGGGAGGGGGGGGCCAAGAGACCCAGTACTTC.

Only one count was recorded for this clonotype. The chain employs TRBV24-1 and TRBJ2-5; 13 positions agree with TRBD2. V lost 7 bases to trimming and J lost 3 bases; unmatched junction nucleotides: 4. This CDR3 is 15 amino acids long. The V gene's germline CDR1 is KGHDR and CDR2 SFDVKD. The CDR3 nucleotides read TGTGCCACCAGCACCGGGACTAGCGGGAAAGAGACCCAGTACTTC. It codes for CATSTGTSGKETQYF.

This clonotype showed up just a few times. This chain connects TRBV6-2 or TRBV6-3 to TRBJ2-2, with D uncertain. The germline CDR1 and CDR2 sequences are MNHEY and SVGEGT. V lost 3 bases, J lost 2 bases, and 10 bases lay in between. The CDR3 has 15 amino acids. In DNA, the CDR3 is TGTGCCAGCAGTTATGATCCCCCCAACACCGGGGAGCTGTTTTTT. Its translation is CASSYDPPNTGELFF.

The chain joins TRBV3-1 to TRBJ2-3, with 12 bases matching TRBD2. CDR3 length: 15 amino acids. Germline trimming cut 6 bases from V and 2 bases from J; bases unmatched to any gene: 3. Germline V gene sequence: CDR1 LGHDT, CDR2 YNNKEL (reference sequence). DNA of the CDR3: TGTGCCAGCAGAGGACTAGCGGGATCCACAGATACGCAGTATTTT. Translated, it gives CASRGLAGSTDTQYF.

This clonotype was detected a few times. The chain uses TRBV30 and TRBJ1-3; maybe TRBD1 (5 bases). From germline, CDR1 is GTSNPN and CDR2 SVGIG (reference sequence). With 3 bases removed from V and 0 bases from J, the gap between germline ends came to 12 bases. The CDR3 is 15 amino acids. The CDR3 nucleotides are TGTGCCTGGAGGGGCGACAGCTACTCTGGAAACACCATATATTTT. Its translation is CAWRGDSYSGNTIYF.

This clonotype appeared a few times. The rearrangement joins TRBV15 to TRBJ2-3, with 9 bases lining up with TRBD2. Germline V gene data show CDR1 as LNHNV and CDR2 as YYDKDF (reference sequence). The CDR3 is 13 residues long. The J segment lost 6 bases and the V segment lost 6 bases, leaving 4 bases of the junction unmatched. The CDR3 loop is CATRRGGSDTQYF. Written as DNA, the CDR3 is TGTGCCACCAGGCGGGGGGGCAGCGATACGCAGTATTTT.

This rearrangement joins TRBV20-1 to TRBJ2-5, with TRBD2 identical over 11 bases. With V trimmed by 2 bases and J by 2 bases, 4 bases remained unmatched. Germline assignment: CDR1 DFQATT and CDR2 SNEGSKA (reference sequence). The CDR3 extends over 15 amino acids. The CDR3 DNA sequence: TGCAGTGCTAGAATAGCGGGGGGGAGGCAAGAGACCCAGTACTTC. Amino acid sequence: CSARIAGGRQETQYF.

A single count supports this clonotype. V is TRBV6-2 or TRBV6-3 and J is TRBJ2-1; 9 nucleotides align to TRBD2. Germline trimming cut 4 bases from V and 7 bases from J; bases unmatched to any gene: 8. CDR1 MNHEY and CDR2 SVGEGT come from the germline V gene. The CDR3 loop spans 15 amino acids. The CDR3 loop is CASSLAGVGMNEQFF. CDR3 in DNA: TGTGCCAGCAGTTTAGCGGGGGTTGGTATGAATGAGCAGTTCTTC.

The rearrangement links TRBV3-1 to TRBJ2-1; 8 bases are a match to TRBD1. Germline assignment: CDR1 LGHDT and CDR2 YNNKEL (reference sequence). This CDR3 region has 15 residues. The ends lost 1 base at V and 6 bases at J; junction bases unmatched: 5. This CDR3 is CASSQGGTGVNEQFF. DNA of the CDR3: TGTGCCAGCAGCCAAGGTGGGACAGGCGTCAATGAGCAGTTCTTC.

The chain links TRBV28 to TRBJ2-3; D is possibly TRBD1 (6 bases). Trimming cost V 3 bases and J 2 bases, with 24 bases left between them. CDR3 length: 19 residues. Germline CDR1 is MDHEN and CDR2 is SYDVKM. This CDR3 reads CASSFDGGQPPTHTDTQYF. CDR3 nucleotides: TGTGCCAGCAGTTTCGATGGGGGCCAGCCTCCGACACACACAGATACGCAGTATTTT.

This clonotype was seen only a few times. V is TRBV6-1 and J is TRBJ1-6, with a tentative D call TRBD1 (6 bases). The CDR3 runs 14 residues. Germline V lookup: CDR1 MNHNS, CDR2 SASEGT. Trimming pared 6 bases from V and 2 bases from J, leaving 8 bases between. This chain's CDR3 is CASSRTAYNSPLHF. CDR3 DNA: TGTGCCAGCAGCAGGACAGCCTATAATTCACCCCTCCACTTT.

This clonotype has at least ten counts. The genes are TRBV7-9 and TRBJ1-1; no definite D call. V lost 4 bases and J lost 10, with 16 bases in between. Germline V lookup: CDR1 SEHNR, CDR2 FQNEAQ (reference sequence). CDR3 length: 13 amino acids. Here the CDR3 DNA reads TGTGCCAGCAGCTCTTTTCCGGACGGAATAGCTTTCTTT. It yields the protein CASSSFPDGIAFF.

A single count supports this clonotype. V usage is TRBV20-1 and J usage is TRBJ1-5, with a possible D match to TRBD1 (5 bases). Trimming left V 1 base short and J 2 bases short, with 12 bases between. This CDR3 has 15 amino acids. Germline V lookup: CDR1 DFQATT, CDR2 SNEGSKA (reference sequence). CDR3 in DNA: TGCAGTGCTAGAGCTAGGGGAGGAGGCAATCAGCCCCAGCATTTT. Its translation is CSARARGGGNQPQHF.

This clonotype has a handful of counts. The rearrangement joins TRBV18 to TRBJ2-3; D is undetermined. Trimming cost V 0 bases and J 3 bases, with 4 bases left between them. Germline-derived CDR1 and CDR2 are KGHSH and LQKENI. This CDR3 has 13 residues. This chain's CDR3 is CASSPPRTDTQYF. DNA of the CDR3: TGTGCCAGCTCACCACCGAGGACAGATACGCAGTATTTT.